Presented here are 4 T cell receptor beta chains from one specimen sequenced in a study of blood T cell repertoires in COVID-19. Assay used: immunoSEQ multiplex PCR; TCRdb lists only in-frame clones, some missing. The table lists tens of thousands of clones, 83% of them singletons. Sequenced input: peripheral blood. The receptors shown here come from a human donor in a cohort sampled during active COVID-19.

The CDR3 protein is CASSYSAAGYQPQHF. Here the CDR3 DNA reads TGTGCCAGCAGTTACTCAGCGGCTGGGTATCAGCCCCAGCATTTT. The rearrangement joins TRBV6-2 or TRBV6-3 to TRBJ1-5; no firm D call. Trimming shortened V by 0 bases and J by 5 bases, and 11 bases separated the two germline ends. The CDR3 runs 15 residues. Germline assignment: CDR1 MNHEY and CDR2 SVGEGT.

This rearrangement joins TRBV2 to TRBJ2-1; 10 positions agree with TRBD2. V shed 6 bases, J shed 3 bases, and the junction held 2 bases outside the gene matches. The CDR3 is 14 amino acids. The germline V gene encodes CDR1 SNHLY and CDR2 FYNNEI. The CDR3 here is CASSGLADYNEQFF. The DNA of the CDR3 is TGTGCCAGCAGCGGACTAGCGGACTACAATGAGCAGTTCTTC.

This chain joins TRBV19 and TRBJ1-2; 9 bases agree with TRBD1. V was pared by 8 bases and J by 2 bases, with 9 bases of the junction left unmatched. The CDR3 totals 15 residues. The germline gives CDR1 LNHDA, CDR2 SQIVND (reference sequence). The chain's CDR3 is CASAPGQGKNYGYTF. Written as DNA, the CDR3 is TGTGCCAGTGCCCCAGGACAGGGGAAGAACTATGGCTACACCTTC.

The chain is built from TRBV7-9 and TRBJ2-4; 8 positions match TRBD1. Losses at the gene ends were 4 bases for V and 9 bases for J; bases not matched to a gene: 11. This CDR3 contains 15 residues. Germline lookup yields CDR1 SEHNR and CDR2 FQNEAQ (reference sequence). CDR3 DNA sequence: TGTGCCAGCAGCTCAACGGACAGGGCGGCAAGCATTCAGTACTTC. Amino acid sequence: CASSSTDRAASIQYF.